These 32 T cell receptor beta chains share one sample of origin, sequenced in a study of CXCR3 chemokines and chemotherapy response in bladder cancer. In TCRdb, the PCR reads were re-called with MiXCR into one record per CDR3 protein. The repertoire holds 13,000 or so distinct CDR3 sequences, with roughly an eighth as singletons. The material was obtained from a patient whose treatment included neoadjuvant chemotherapy. All receptors derive from a human donor with bladder cancer that did not respond to neoadjuvant chemotherapy.

The V and J genes are TRBV27 and TRBJ1-1, with D possibly TRBD1 on 6 matching bases. Germline CDR1 and CDR2: MNHEY and SMNVEV (reference sequence). The CDR3 spans 12 residues. V lost 5 bases, J lost 7 bases, and 11 bases lay in between. CDR3 residues: CASSLGGREAFF. In nucleotides, the CDR3 is TGTGCCAGCAGTCTCGGGGGCCGTGAAGCTTTCTTT.

This clonotype was detected a few times. This chain connects TRBV19 to TRBJ2-7; a weak D match, TRBD2 (7 bases). The CDR3 runs to 14 residues. The V gene's germline CDR1 is LNHDA and CDR2 SQIVND (reference sequence). V was pared by 5 bases and J by 4 bases, with 15 bases between. The CDR3 DNA reads TGTGCCAGTAGTCCCTGGGGAGGGGGATACGAGCAGTACTTC. Translated: CASSPWGGGYEQYF.

This clonotype was counted at least ten times. The V gene is TRBV18, the J gene TRBJ1-1; no clear D gene. V dropped 5 bases and J dropped 3 bases, with 7 bases sitting between them. The CDR3 loop spans 12 amino acids. The germline gives CDR1 KGHSH, CDR2 LQKENI. Here the CDR3 DNA reads TGTGCCAGCTCAACAGAGGACACTGAAGCTTTCTTT. Encoded protein: CASSTEDTEAFF.

Ten or more counts support this clonotype. The V gene is TRBV7-2, the J gene TRBJ2-4; D ambiguous. The germline gives CDR1 SGHTA, CDR2 FQGNSA. The length of the CDR3 is 15 residues. V shed 6 bases and J shed 1 base, with 13 bases lying between them. The chain's CDR3 is CASSLPPAAKNIQYF. CDR3 bases: TGTGCCAGCAGTCTCCCCCCCGCCGCCAAAAACATTCAGTACTTC.

This chain joins TRBV6-5 and TRBJ1-6; D is ambiguous. The V end lost 0 bases, the J end lost 7 bases, and 10 bases lay between the germline ends. Per germline, CDR1 MNHEY and CDR2 SVGAGI. The CDR3 sequence is 15 residues long. The CDR3 loop reads CASSYSTVGNSPLHF. CDR3 nucleotide sequence: TGTGCCAGCAGTTACTCGACGGTTGGGAATTCACCCCTCCACTTT.

Sample share makes this clonotype medium-sized. The chain carries TRBV24-1 and TRBJ2-1, with 7 nucleotides matching TRBD2. Germline values: CDR1 KGHDR, CDR2 SFDVKD. J was trimmed by 4 bases and V by 4 bases; bases with no gene match: 12. The CDR3 is 17 amino acids. The CDR3 nucleotides read TGTGCCACCAGTGACCCGCCTAGCGGAGGTGGGTACAATGAGCAGTTCTTC. Residues: CATSDPPSGGGYNEQFF.

This clonotype was observed at least ten times. The V gene is TRBV10-3, the J gene TRBJ2-2; D may be TRBD1 (6 bases). The CDR3 loop spans 14 amino acids. CDR1 and CDR2 (germline): ENHRY, SYGVKD. V lost 4 bases and J lost 6, with 12 bases in between. Written as DNA, the CDR3 is TGTGCCATCAGTGTTGGGGGCCCGGCCGGGGAGCTGTTTTTT. This encodes CAISVGGPAGELFF.

In this sample, this clonotype turned up many times. The chain is built from TRBV7-9 and TRBJ2-7, with D possibly matching TRBD1 (6 bases). Germline V CDR1 and CDR2: SEHNR, FQNEAQ (reference sequence). The CDR3 covers 14 residues. Trimming took 3 bases from V and 1 from J, leaving 10 bases between them. The CDR3 loop reads CASSLDGQSYEQYF. Here the CDR3 DNA reads TGTGCCAGCAGCTTGGACGGACAGTCCTACGAGCAGTACTTC.

The V and J genes are TRBV12-3 or TRBV12-4 and TRBJ2-6, with D unclear. The CDR3 sequence is 17 residues long. Trimming took 3 bases from V and 0 from J, leaving 12 bases between them. Here the CDR3 DNA reads TGTGCCAGCAGTTTTATGGTGGAGAGCTCTGGGGCCAACGTCCTGACTTTC. This sequence encodes CASSFMVESSGANVLTF.

This clonotype was recorded many times. V gene TRBV19 combines with J gene TRBJ1-2; no reliable D call. The CDR3 contains 13 residues. Between the trimmed V and J ends, which lost 3 bases and 3 bases, there was a span of 8 bases. The germline gives CDR1 LNHDA, CDR2 SQIVND (reference sequence). CDR3 sequence reads: CASSIRPDYGYTF. The DNA for the CDR3 is TGTGCCAGTAGTATCCGTCCAGACTATGGCTACACCTTC.

This clonotype is labeled as medium-sized (0.01 to 0.1%). The V gene is TRBV12-3 or TRBV12-4, the J gene TRBJ2-7; D uncertain. V was pared by 0 bases and J by 2 bases, with 5 bases between. This CDR3 comprises 13 residues. The CDR3 DNA reads TGTGCCAGCAGTTTAGCCCTCGCCTACGAGCAGTACTTC. It translates to CASSLALAYEQYF.

This clonotype was seen at least ten times. DNA of the CDR3: TGTGCCAGCTCACCACGACCGGGACAGGGTTTGCTTGGAGATACGCAGTATTTT. It codes for CASSPRPGQGLLGDTQYF. The genes are TRBV18 and TRBJ2-3; 9 bases align to TRBD1. The germline V gene encodes CDR1 KGHSH and CDR2 LQKENI. The ends lost 1 base at V and 5 bases at J; junction bases unmatched: 13. The CDR3 loop spans 18 amino acids.

Only a few counts were recorded for this clonotype. The chain couples TRBV28 to TRBJ1-2; no clear D gene. V was cut by 1 base and J by 6 bases, with 15 bases left in between. The CDR3 spans 15 residues. Germline V lookup: CDR1 MDHEN, CDR2 SYDVKM. CDR3 DNA sequence: TGTGCCAGCAGTTTATTGGGCAGGAGGTCGGATGGCTACACCTTC. Amino acids: CASSLLGRRSDGYTF.

This clonotype came up many times. This chain uses TRBV5-6 with TRBJ1-6; possible D gene TRBD1, 6 bases. Trimming took 2 bases from V and 7 from J, leaving 10 bases between them. Germline assignment: CDR1 SGHDT and CDR2 YYEEEE. This CDR3 has 14 residues. This CDR3 is CASSFTGMNSPLHF. CDR3 in DNA: TGTGCCAGCAGCTTTACAGGGATGAATTCACCCCTCCACTTT.

This clonotype was seen ten or more times. The chain employs TRBV7-2 and TRBJ2-1, with a weak D call TRBD1 (6 bases). The CDR3 is 13 residues long. Trimming took 2 bases from V and 8 from J, leaving 10 bases between them. The germline V gene has CDR1 SGHTA and CDR2 FQGNSA. The CDR3 reads CASSLRAGDEQFF. CDR3 in DNA: TGTGCCAGCAGCTTAAGGGCAGGGGATGAGCAGTTCTTC.

This clonotype was detected ten times or more. The rearrangement joins TRBV6-1 to TRBJ1-3, with D maybe TRBD1 (5 bases). Between the trimmed V and J ends, which lost 5 bases and 0 bases, there was a span of 20 bases. Germline lookup yields CDR1 MNHNS and CDR2 SASEGT. The CDR3 is made up of 18 amino acids. Here the CDR3 DNA reads TGTGCCAGCAGTCTCCGGGACTACCGAACCAACTCTGGAAACACCATATATTTT. Its protein is CASSLRDYRTNSGNTIYF.

This clonotype was picked up a small number of times. V is TRBV20-1 and J is TRBJ1-3; D is unclear. The germline V and J ends were trimmed by 6 bases and 0 bases, with 12 bases remaining between them. Germline CDR1 reads DFQATT; CDR2 reads SNEGSKA (reference sequence). This CDR3 comprises 14 residues. This CDR3 reads CSAAKASSGNTIYF. In DNA form, the CDR3 reads TGCAGTGCCGCGAAGGCCTCCTCTGGAAACACCATATATTTT.

This clonotype was observed a few times. The rearrangement uses TRBV12-3 or TRBV12-4 and TRBJ1-1; 10 bases match TRBD1. CDR3 length: 13 residues. Germline trimming cut 5 bases from V and 7 bases from J; bases unmatched to any gene: 4. The CDR3: CASSRTGGVEAFF. The CDR3 DNA is TGTGCCAGCAGTCGGACAGGGGGGGTTGAAGCTTTCTTT.

The chain recombines TRBV7-9 with TRBJ2-3; D is possibly TRBD1 (5 bases). V lost 2 bases and J lost 5, with 11 bases in between. The CDR3 totals 14 residues. Germline V CDR1 and CDR2: SEHNR, FQNEAQ (reference sequence). CDR3 loop: CASSLRVRVDTQYF. DNA of the CDR3: TGTGCCAGCAGCTTACGGGTCAGGGTAGATACGCAGTATTTT.

This clonotype was found a few times. This chain connects TRBV10-3 to TRBJ1-2; TRBD1 matches 10 bases. Germline CDR1 ENHRY, CDR2 SYGVKD. The CDR3 sequence is 15 residues long. V lost 6 bases and J lost 6; bases outside the gene matches: 10. The CDR3 coding sequence is TGTGCCATCAGAACATTGGACAGGGGGGTAAATGGCTACACCTTC. It yields the protein CAIRTLDRGVNGYTF.

This clonotype was seen many times. The chain has TRBV27 and TRBJ1-2, with D unresolved. Trimming took off 5 bases at V and 3 bases at J, with 10 bases between the two ends. In germline, CDR1 is MNHEY, CDR2 SMNVEV (reference sequence). The CDR3 loop spans 13 amino acids. Written as DNA, the CDR3 is TGTGCCAGCAGTCTTGGACTCGACTATGGCTACACCTTC. Its protein is CASSLGLDYGYTF.

This clonotype counts as medium-sized. The J gene is TRBJ1-1, the V gene TRBV6-1; no definite D call. The CDR3 sequence is 14 residues long. V was shortened by 4 bases and J by 3 bases, with 12 bases between the two germline ends. Germline assignment: CDR1 MNHNS and CDR2 SASEGT. The CDR3 region has the DNA TGTGCCAGCAGTGGTAGCGGGCGGCACACTGAAGCTTTCTTT. It codes for CASSGSGRHTEAFF.

This clonotype was counted at least ten times. CDR3 sequence: CAVRRQGPNYGYTF. In nucleotides, the CDR3 is TGTGCCGTAAGACGACAGGGGCCTAACTATGGCTACACCTTC. This chain connects TRBV10-3 to TRBJ1-2, with 8 bases matching TRBD1. V lost 11 bases to trimming and J lost 0 bases; unmatched junction nucleotides: 8. This CDR3 spans 14 amino acids. Germline V CDR1 and CDR2: ENHRY, SYGVKD.

The V and J genes are TRBV15 and TRBJ2-7; D is uncertain. Trimming removed 1 base at V and 1 base at J, with 11 bases between. The CDR3 extends over 15 amino acids. CDR1 LNHNV and CDR2 YYDKDF come from the germline V gene (reference sequence). CDR3 in amino acids: CATSRVLGSSYEQYF. The CDR3 DNA reads as TGTGCCACCAGCAGAGTTCTAGGGTCTTCCTACGAGCAGTACTTC. Together with reference TRBV15 and TRBJ2-7, the CDR3 gives the full variable domain: DAMVIQNPRYQVTQFGKPVTLSCSQTLNHNVMYWYQQKSSQAPKLLFHYYDKDFNNEADTPDNFQSRRPNTSFCFLDIRSPGLGDTAMYLCATSRVLGSSYEQYFGPGTRLTVT.

In this sample, this clonotype turned up many times. This chain links TRBV6-2 or TRBV6-3 with TRBJ2-5; tentative D call: TRBD1 (5 bases). V was cut by 0 bases and J by 2 bases, with 7 bases left in between. There are 14 residues in the CDR3. Germline V lookup: CDR1 MNHEY, CDR2 SVGEGT. The CDR3 bases are TGTGCCAGCAGTTACTCCTACAGGCAAGAGACCCAGTACTTC. Translating it yields CASSYSYRQETQYF.

This clonotype was recorded many times. The CDR3 is CATTPKTGLVTGELFF. The CDR3 DNA sequence: TGTGCCACCACTCCTAAGACAGGGCTGGTGACCGGGGAGCTGTTTTTT. This chain links TRBV19 with TRBJ2-2; 7 nucleotides line up with TRBD1. The junction had 16 bases not matched to a gene; V was cut back by 10 bases and J by 5 bases. The germline gives CDR1 LNHDA, CDR2 SQIVND (reference sequence). CDR3 length: 16 residues.

This clonotype was picked up many times. The chain employs TRBV7-9 and TRBJ1-2; no definite D call. CDR1 is SEHNR, CDR2 FQNEAQ, per germline (reference sequence). The CDR3 contains 15 residues. V was trimmed by 1 base and J by 2 bases, leaving 11 bases between them. CDR3 DNA sequence: TGTGCCAGCAGCTTAGAAACTCTGGGGAACTATGGCTACACCTTC. The encoded protein is CASSLETLGNYGYTF.

The chain has TRBV12-3 or TRBV12-4 and TRBJ2-7, with unresolved D. The CDR3 contains 12 residues. V lost 5 bases to trimming and J lost 4 bases, with 9 bases between them. CDR3 sequence reads: CASSPGSYEQYF. The CDR3 nucleotides read TGTGCCAGCAGTCCTGGATCTTACGAGCAGTACTTC.

This clonotype was counted between two and nine times. The gene calls are TRBV28 and TRBJ1-5, with TRBD1 identical over 10 bases. From germline, CDR1 is MDHEN and CDR2 SYDVKM. The CDR3 extends over 15 amino acids. Trimming cost V 7 bases and J 3 bases; bases outside gene matches: 6. Here the CDR3 reads CASTPGQGYNQPQHF. DNA for the CDR3: TGTGCCAGCACCCCGGGACAGGGGTACAATCAGCCCCAGCATTTT.

The table lists this clonotype with many counts. CDR3 sequence: CASGPAQALNQPQHF. The CDR3 DNA follows: TGTGCCAGCGGCCCCGCCCAGGCCTTGAATCAGCCCCAGCATTTT. The chain carries TRBV7-9 and TRBJ1-5; D gene uncertain. This CDR3 region has 15 residues. Germline V gene sequence: CDR1 SEHNR, CDR2 FQNEAQ (reference sequence). The germline V and J ends were trimmed by 8 bases and 4 bases, with 18 bases remaining between them.

This clonotype ranks as medium-sized (0.01 to 0.1%). The chain links TRBV6-1 to TRBJ2-1; no firm D call. Per the germline V gene, CDR1 is MNHNS and CDR2 is SASEGT. Trimming pared 6 bases from V and 6 bases from J, leaving 9 bases between. There are 12 residues in the CDR3. CDR3 coding DNA: TGTGCCAGCAGCGTGGTGTTCAATGAGCAGTTCTTC. Translation: CASSVVFNEQFF.

This clonotype was observed at least ten times. The chain's CDR3 is CASSPSGGTEAFF. CDR3 in DNA: TGTGCCAGCTCACCGTCAGGGGGTACTGAAGCTTTCTTT. The chain joins TRBV18 to TRBJ1-1; TRBD1 agrees at 7 bases. Germline V lookup: CDR1 KGHSH, CDR2 LQKENI. There are 13 residues in the CDR3. The V gene end was trimmed by 3 bases and the J gene end by 5 bases; junction bases not matched to a gene: 3.